This TCR beta chain was captured in a study of T cell responses to AZD1222 COVID-19 vaccine. About the study: The study pooled second doses at about 4 or about 12 weeks. Findings of the study overall: Spike was spanned by vaccine-associated CD4 TCRs, which were dominant at 160-218 and 743-854.

V was shortened by 0 bases and J by 0 bases, with 10 bases between the two germline ends. This CDR3 has 15 residues. Looked up from germline, CDR1 is SGHRS and CDR2 is YFSETQ. Profiled with immunoSEQ multiplex PCR; TCRdb holds only in-frame clones, not every one. The table records 120,000 to 150,000 clones, around nine tenths of them present only once. Details on this clone: Its specificity is not known.

The receptor was derived from an adult in good health. The gene calls are TRBV5-1 and TRBJ2-7; D remains unclear. Sequenced material: peripheral blood, taken on day 0 of AZD1222 vaccination. The CDR3 loop reads CASSLGWVGSYEQYF. In nucleotides, the CDR3 is TGCGCCAGCAGCTTGGGGTGGGTCGGCTCCTACGAGCAGTACTTC.